This T cell receptor beta chain is drawn from a study of metastatic and nonmetastatic thyroid tumors. The wider study: Both malignant and benign thyroid patients supplied peripheral blood and tumor or nodule tissue samples, across which the repertoires of these patients were then compared. Study conclusions and caveats: Patients with malignant thyroid tumors reportedly had significantly higher TCR beta diversity than those with benign nodules, in blood and tumor.

Authors' methods: What underpinned the distant-metastasis classifier for papillary thyroid cancer was the set of CDR3 differences across clinicopathological groups. TCRdb reassembled clones from the PCR reads with MiXCR. Here the V and J calls rest on TCRdb's processing, not on the authors' analysis. Found here are about 27,000 clones, roughly 15% of them singletons; the top ten hold 15% to 19%. The junction had 3 bases not matched to a gene; V was cut back by 3 bases and J by 3 bases. This CDR3 comprises 15 residues. CDR1 is LGHNA and CDR2 is YNFKEQ in the germline V gene. This clone was seen repeatedly, ten times or more. Its antigen is unidentified. Not a single patient had been given any form of treatment at any point before undergoing thyroid surgery.

The V gene is TRBV4-2, the J gene TRBJ2-7, with TRBD2 matching over 12 bases. The sequenced material came from blood. The TCR comes from a male donor with papillary thyroid cancer or a benign thyroid nodule (not recorded which). Some clones in this sample may be carry-over from other donors' samples. This CDR3 is CASSQLAGGGYEQYF. For the CDR3, the DNA is TGTGCCAGCAGCCAGCTAGCGGGGGGGGGCTACGAGCAGTACTTC.